This T cell receptor (beta chain) was identified in a study of blood T cell repertoires in COVID-19. Study overall: Italy, Spain and the United States were the sources of the convalescent and acute COVID-19 samples. The analysed material was cDNA or gDNA that came from T cells, B-cell-depleted T cells, or PBMCs.

The CDR3 sequence is 15 residues long. Per germline, CDR1 SGHRS and CDR2 YFSETQ. Trimming took 0 bases from V and 5 from J; bases not matched to a gene: 6. Only one count was recorded for this clone. Profiled with immunoSEQ multiplex PCR; TCRdb holds only in-frame clones, not every one. The table lists approximately 120,000 clones, roughly 91% of them singletons, with roughly 1.4% in the top ten. This receptor was obtained from a human donor in a cohort sampled during active COVID-19. The source material was peripheral blood. The chain recombines TRBV5-1 with TRBJ2-7; 9 bases agree with TRBD1. CDR3 residues: CASSLEGTGINEQYF. In DNA form, the CDR3 reads TGCGCCAGCAGCTTGGAAGGGACAGGGATTAACGAGCAGTACTTC.